The rows below give T cell receptor beta chains drawn from one sample of a study of OX40 agonist ivuxolimab in advanced cancers. Some clones are missing from TCRdb's copy, which holds only in-frame ones; the method was immunoSEQ multiplex PCR. The sample carries around 70,000 clones, roughly four fifths recorded once. The source material was CD4+ or CD8+ T cells sorted from blood, sampled in a trial of the OX40 agonist ivuxolimab. The receptors stem from an adult with an advanced solid tumor such as melanoma, head and neck, liver or kidney cancer. CDR3s include the opening cysteine and the closing phenylalanine or tryptophan. The order of the fields is V gene, D gene, clone size, J gene, CDR3 length, CDR3 protein, CDR3 DNA. The D gene is left open where the match is weak. Clone size appears in some rows only: once, few, many, or a class for an expanded clone.

TRBV4-2	.	once	TRBJ2-3	16	CASSQGQSESTDTQYF	TGTGCCAGCAGCCAAGGTCAGAGCGAGAGCACAGATACGCAGTATTTT
TRBV7-6	.	.	TRBJ1-2	13	CASSGRNGHGYTF	TGTGCCAGCAGCGGCAGAAACGGGCATGGCTACACCTTC
TRBV28	.	once	TRBJ2-5	14	CAGSTNGLGETQYF	TGTGCCGGATCAACTAATGGGCTAGGAGAGACCCAGTACTTC
TRBV6-5	.	once	TRBJ1-3	15	CASSYSASSGNTIYF	TGTGCCAGCAGTTACTCTGCAAGCTCTGGAAACACCATATATTTT
TRBV28	.	few	TRBJ1-6	14	CASTPGDSYSPLHF	TGTGCCAGCACCCCCGGCGACAGCTATTCACCCCTCCACTTT
TRBV2	TRBD1	.	TRBJ2-2	15	CARRLGQENTGELFF	TGTGCCAGACGACTGGGACAGGAGAACACCGGGGAGCTGTTTTTT
TRBV5-1	.	.	TRBJ1-6	14	CASSFGTYNSPLHF	TGCGCCAGCAGCTTTGGCACCTATAATTCACCCCTCCACTTT
TRBV6-1	.	.	TRBJ1-4	15	CASTDGPARGEKLFF	TGTGCCAGCACCGACGGGCCTGCCCGTGGGGAAAAACTGTTTTTT
TRBV4-1	.	.	TRBJ2-1	15	CASSHSLDFYNEQFF	TGCGCCAGCAGCCACTCCCTTGACTTCTACAATGAGCAGTTCTTC
TRBV2	.	.	TRBJ1-2	13	CASSETGSDGYTF	TGTGCCAGCAGTGAAACGGGGAGCGATGGCTACACCTTC
TRBV7-2	.	.	TRBJ2-5	14	CASSLGGGPETQYF	TGTGCCAGCAGCTTAGGTGGGGGGCCGGAGACCCAGTACTTC
TRBV6-5	.	.	TRBJ1-1	14	CASSQLGGDTEAFF	TGTGCCAGCAGCCAGCTAGGGGGGGACACTGAAGCTTTCTTT
TRBV9	.	.	TRBJ2-5	15	CASSPLGHSQETQYF	TGTGCCAGCAGCCCCCTAGGACATAGCCAAGAGACCCAGTACTTC
TRBV11-1	.	.	TRBJ2-1	15	CASSKQGRPYNEQFF	TGTGCCAGCAGCAAACAGGGGAGGCCCTACAATGAGCAGTTCTTC
TRBV6-6	.	.	TRBJ2-6	16	CASRDRTLSGANVLTF	TGTGCCAGCAGGGACAGAACACTCTCTGGGGCCAACGTCCTGACTTTC
TRBV12-1	.	once	TRBJ2-3	17	CASSNLVGLARRDTQYF	TGTGCCAGCAGCAACTTGGTGGGACTAGCCCGGAGAGATACGCAGTATTTT
TRBV21-1	.	.	TRBJ1-2	14	CASSKDPDGQGYTF	TGTGCCAGCAGCAAAGACCCGGACGGCCAGGGCTACACCTTC
TRBV7-2	.	.	TRBJ2-7	13	CASSFTQDGEQYF	TGTGCCAGCAGCTTTACGCAGGACGGCGAGCAGTACTTC
TRBV28	TRBD2	.	TRBJ2-3	14	CASRSGWDTDTQYF	TGTGCCAGCCGTAGCGGGTGGGACACAGATACGCAGTATTTT
TRBV6-1	.	.	TRBJ2-5	13	CASSETLQETQYF	TGTGCCAGCAGTGAGACTTTGCAAGAGACCCAGTACTTC
TRBV5-5	TRBD1	.	TRBJ2-7	15	CASSYRDRFSYEQYF	TGTGCCAGCAGCTATAGGGACAGATTCTCCTACGAGCAGTACTTC
TRBV5-8	.	.	TRBJ2-5	14	CASSLELSGETQYF	TGTGCCAGCAGCTTGGAGCTCTCCGGGGAGACCCAGTACTTC
TRBV28	TRBD1	few	TRBJ1-5	13	CASTGQAVQPQHF	TGTGCCAGCACCGGACAGGCGGTTCAGCCCCAGCATTTT
TRBV7-9	TRBD1	.	TRBJ1-5	14	CASSLGQGGQPQHF	TGTGCCAGCAGCTTGGGACAGGGAGGTCAGCCCCAGCATTTT
TRBV18	.	once	TRBJ1-4	16	CASSPPGEGLKEKLFF	TGTGCCAGCTCACCACCCGGGGAGGGGCTGAAGGAAAAACTGTTTTTT
TRBV28	.	.	TRBJ1-5	16	CASSLSQNSLNQPQHF	TGTGCCAGCAGTTTATCGCAGAATAGTTTAAATCAGCCCCAGCATTTT
TRBV7-2	TRBD1	.	TRBJ1-1	16	CASSLDSGTVNTEAFF	TGTGCCAGCAGCTTAGATTCCGGGACAGTGAACACTGAAGCTTTCTTT
TRBV19	TRBD2	few	TRBJ2-4	15	CASSKGREGKNIQYF	TGTGCCAGTAGTAAAGGGAGGGAAGGCAAAAACATTCAGTACTTC
TRBV9	.	.	TRBJ2-7	13	CASSVDEGREQYF	TGTGCCAGCAGCGTAGATGAGGGGCGCGAGCAGTACTTC
TRBV2	.	.	TRBJ1-2	12	CASSTQNYGYTF	TGTGCCAGCAGTACACAGAACTATGGCTACACCTTC
TRBV11-2	.	.	TRBJ2-1	14	CASSTTSDHNEQFF	TGTGCCAGCAGCACCACTTCGGATCACAATGAGCAGTTCTTC
TRBV7-9	.	.	TRBJ2-4	17	CASSLEATQGAKNIQYF	TGTGCCAGCAGCTTAGAGGCCACACAGGGTGCCAAAAACATTCAGTACTTC
TRBV5-6	.	once	TRBJ1-1	13	CASSGGRGTEAFF	TGTGCCAGCAGCGGTGGACGCGGCACTGAAGCTTTCTTT
TRBV5-4	TRBD1	.	TRBJ2-3	14	CASSSGTGLFQRYF	TGTGCCAGCAGCTCCGGGACAGGGTTGTTTCAGCGGTATTTT
TRBV7-8	.	.	TRBJ2-3	16	CASSLVYLASTDTQYF	TGTGCCAGCAGCTTAGTGTATCTAGCTAGCACAGATACGCAGTATTTT
TRBV19	.	.	TRBJ2-5	13	CASSSLARETQYF	TGTGCCAGTAGTAGCCTTGCTAGGGAGACCCAGTACTTC
TRBV7-3	.	.	TRBJ2-3	15	CASSPPGAEADTQYF	TGTGCCAGCAGCCCCCCGGGGGCCGAGGCAGATACGCAGTATTTT
TRBV28	TRBD1	.	TRBJ1-1	15	CASSLAGTGNKEAFF	TGTGCCAGCAGTCTCGCCGGGACAGGGAATAAGGAAGCTTTCTTT
TRBV4-2	.	.	TRBJ2-5	13	CASSQDIGTARYF	TGTGCCAGCAGCCAAGATATCGGGACCGCCAGGTACTTC
TRBV5-1	.	few	TRBJ2-6	15	CASSLHGSGANVLTF	TGCGCCAGCAGCCTTCACGGCTCTGGGGCCAACGTCCTGACTTTC
TRBV29-1	.	.	TRBJ2-6	13	CSVAPRGANVLTF	TGCAGCGTTGCACCCAGGGGGGCCAACGTCCTGACTTTC
TRBV5-4	.	once	TRBJ2-5	16	CASRKQGGGDQETQYF	TGTGCCAGCAGGAAACAAGGAGGGGGGGACCAAGAGACCCAGTACTTC
TRBV4-2	.	.	TRBJ1-2	16	CASSQAGGGGRDGYTF	TGTGCCAGCAGCCAGGCCGGCGGCGGGGGCAGGGATGGCTACACCTTC
TRBV19	.	.	TRBJ1-5	17	CASSILGEGRPNQPQHF	TGTGCCAGTAGTATTTTAGGGGAAGGGAGGCCGAATCAGCCCCAGCATTTT
TRBV30	.	.	TRBJ2-7	15	CAWSLGTECLYEQYF	TGTGCCTGGAGTTTAGGGACTGAATGCCTTTACGAGCAGTACTTC
TRBV6-1	.	.	TRBJ2-7	14	CALEAPGTYYEQYF	TGTGCCCTCGAGGCCCCAGGGACCTACTACGAGCAGTACTTC
TRBV28	TRBD1	.	TRBJ2-5	14	CASSSPDRAETQYF	TGTGCCAGCAGTTCCCCGGACAGGGCAGAGACCCAGTACTTC
TRBV5-1	.	.	TRBJ2-5	15	CASSQGLGYQETQYF	TGCGCCAGCAGCCAAGGTCTGGGGTACCAAGAGACCCAGTACTTC